What follows describes a single TCR beta chain. The sample is drawn from a study of control samples from healthy donors and cancer patients. TCRdb's table, derived via immunoSEQ multiplex PCR, lists solely in-frame clones and lacks some. The data show roughly 180,000 clones, 85% to 95% seen once. Looked up from germline, CDR1 is LNHNV and CDR2 is YYDKDF (reference sequence). The CDR3 has 14 residues. Trimming removed 0 bases from V and 3 bases from J, with 9 bases in between. The sequence came from a woman aged 18-35 years in good health. Input material: blood. The chain carries TRBV15 and TRBJ2-7; maybe TRBD1 (6 bases). The CDR3 loop reads CATSRDRTVYEQYF. DNA for the CDR3: TGTGCCACCAGCAGAGATAGGACAGTCTACGAGCAGTACTTC.